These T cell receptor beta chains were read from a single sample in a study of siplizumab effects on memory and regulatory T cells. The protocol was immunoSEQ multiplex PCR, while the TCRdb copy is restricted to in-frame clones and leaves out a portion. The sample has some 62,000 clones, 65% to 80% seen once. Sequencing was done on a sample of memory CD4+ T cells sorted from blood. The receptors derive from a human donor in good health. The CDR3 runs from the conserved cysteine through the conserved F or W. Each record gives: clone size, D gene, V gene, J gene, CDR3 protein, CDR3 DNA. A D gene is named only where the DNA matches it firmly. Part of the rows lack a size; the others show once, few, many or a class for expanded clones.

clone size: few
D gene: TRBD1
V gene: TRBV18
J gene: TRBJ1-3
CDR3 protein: CASSSGQGPGNTIYF
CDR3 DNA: TGTGCCAGCTCGTCCGGACAGGGTCCTGGAAACACCATATATTTT

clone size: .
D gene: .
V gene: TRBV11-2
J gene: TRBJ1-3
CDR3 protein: CASSFNGNTIYF
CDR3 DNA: TGTGCCAGCAGCTTCAATGGAAACACCATATATTTT

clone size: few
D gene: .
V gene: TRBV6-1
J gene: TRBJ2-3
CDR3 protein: CASSARDSYTDTQYF
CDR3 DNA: TGTGCCAGCAGTGCCCGGGACTCCTACACAGATACGCAGTATTTT

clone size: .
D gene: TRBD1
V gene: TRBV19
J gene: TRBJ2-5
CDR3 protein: CASRLTGVETQYF
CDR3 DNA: TGTGCCAGTAGGCTGACAGGGGTAGAGACCCAGTACTTC

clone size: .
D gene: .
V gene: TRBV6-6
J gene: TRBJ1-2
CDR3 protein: CASSYDGLYGYTF
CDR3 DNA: TGTGCCAGCAGTTACGACGGCCTCTATGGCTACACCTTC

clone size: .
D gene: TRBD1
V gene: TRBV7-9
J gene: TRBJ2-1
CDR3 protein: CASSFSDRDNEQFF
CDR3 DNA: TGTGCCAGCAGCTTCTCGGACAGGGACAATGAGCAGTTCTTC

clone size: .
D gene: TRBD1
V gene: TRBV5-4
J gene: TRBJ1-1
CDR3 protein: CASSLDRGEAFF
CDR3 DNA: TGTGCCAGCAGCCTTGACAGGGGTGAAGCTTTCTTT

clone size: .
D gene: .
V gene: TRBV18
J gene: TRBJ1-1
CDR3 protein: CASSPGPGGAEAFF
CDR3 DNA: TGTGCCAGCTCACCAGGTCCAGGAGGGGCTGAAGCTTTCTTT

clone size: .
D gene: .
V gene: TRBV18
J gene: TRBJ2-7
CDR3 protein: CASSILPGLRTYEQYF
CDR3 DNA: TGTGCCAGCTCAATACTTCCAGGGCTTCGCACCTACGAGCAGTACTTC

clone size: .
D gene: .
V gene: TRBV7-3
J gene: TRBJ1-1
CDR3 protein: CASSLGAMNTEAFF
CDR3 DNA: TGTGCCAGCAGCTTAGGGGCGATGAACACTGAAGCTTTCTTT

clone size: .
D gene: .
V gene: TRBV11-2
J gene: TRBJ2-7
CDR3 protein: CASSLRYTGNYEQYF
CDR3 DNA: TGTGCCAGCAGCCTTAGATACACAGGGAACTACGAGCAGTACTTC

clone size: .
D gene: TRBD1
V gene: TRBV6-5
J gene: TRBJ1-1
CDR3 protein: CASSRQGTGTEAFF
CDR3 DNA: TGTGCCAGCAGTAGACAGGGGACGGGCACTGAAGCTTTCTTT

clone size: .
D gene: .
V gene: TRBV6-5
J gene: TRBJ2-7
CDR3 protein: CASSFLYGGHSVQYF
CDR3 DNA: TGTGCCAGCAGTTTCCTATACGGGGGCCACAGCGTGCAGTACTTC